This TCR beta chain was obtained from a study of blood T cell repertoires in COVID-19. About the research overall: The analysed material was cDNA or gDNA that came from T cells, B-cell-depleted T cells, or PBMCs.

In the original processing: Amplification with reference gene primers provided the estimates of nucleated cell counts. Only in-frame clones appear in the TCRdb table, and some are missing; sequencing was by immunoSEQ multiplex PCR. The D gene and trimming were derived from the DNA, and the V and J assignments and clone size from that table. The table has 250,000 to 350,000 clones, about 81% seen once. This clone was picked up one time. Patients in Seattle were enrolled during active infection, then followed longitudinally. Sequencing used peripheral blood. The TCR comes from a human donor with COVID-19, enrolled during active disease. The donor label of this sample is uncertain.

The CDR3 DNA is TGTGCCAGCAGCAAAGCGCCTGGGGGCGCGCCCCTTTACGAGCAGTACTTC. Residues: CASSKAPGGAPLYEQYF. The chain couples TRBV21-1 to TRBJ2-7; the table's TRBD1 call for D was not verified on the DNA. TRBV21-1 is annotated as a pseudogene. The CDR3 sequence is 17 residues long.